A selection of T cell receptor beta chains follows, all from one sample in a study of T cells in Graves' hyperthyroidism and ophthalmopathy. TCRdb re-called the multiplex PCR reads through MiXCR, storing one row per CDR3 protein. The data contain around 380,000 distinct CDR3 sequences, about 13% of them singletons. Sequencing used blood. These receptors came from a man aged 25 to 40 with Graves' hyperthyroidism that later progressed to Graves' ophthalmopathy. CDR3s include the opening cysteine and the closing phenylalanine or tryptophan. D genes are given only for firm matches. Only part of the rows carry a size: once, few, many, or a class if the clone is expanded.

D | size | length | J | V | DNA | CDR3
TRBD1 | NA | 16 | TRBJ1-3 | TRBV9 | TGTGCCAGCAGCGTCAGGGGGGAAAGCTCTGGAAACACCATATATTTT | CASSVRGESSGNTIYF
NA | many | 16 | TRBJ1-6 | TRBV6-1 | TGTGCCAGCAGTGCCGTTTTGAGCTCCTATAATTCACCCCTCCACTTT | CASSAVLSSYNSPLHF
NA | many | 13 | TRBJ1-1 | TRBV7-9 | TGTGCCAGCAGCACCGACAGGAACACTGAAGCTTTCTTT | CASSTDRNTEAFF
NA | many | 15 | TRBJ2-1 | TRBV11-2 | TGTGCCAGCAGCTTACTAGACTTGTCCGGAGCTGAGCAGTTCTTC | CASSLLDLSGAEQFF
NA | few | 14 | TRBJ1-6 | TRBV5-1 | TGCGCCAGCAGCTCGTCGCCTGGGGTTCGACCCCTCCACTTT | CASSSSPGVRPLHF
NA | many | 16 | TRBJ2-6 | TRBV5-1 | TGCGCCAGCAGCTTGTTTGCGGTCTCTGGGGCCAACGTCCTGACTTTC | CASSLFAVSGANVLTF
TRBD2 | many | 17 | TRBJ2-1 | TRBV2 | TGTGCCAGCAGTGGGACTAGCGGGGGAAGGACCTACAATGAGCAGTTCTTC | CASSGTSGGRTYNEQFF
NA | NA | 17 | TRBJ2-1 | TRBV18 | TGTGCCAGCTCACCTGGGTCGGAGATTTTCTCCTACAGTGAGCAGTTCTTC | CASSPGSEIFSYSEQFF
NA | many | 13 | TRBJ1-1 | TRBV29-1 | TGCAGCGCCGCCCGGACAGTTAACACTGAAGCTTTCTTT | CSAARTVNTEAFF
NA | few | 13 | TRBJ1-2 | TRBV20-1 | TGCAGTGCTGCCCCAACGGCTAACTATGGCTACACCTTC | CSAAPTANYGYTF
NA | many | 11 | TRBJ2-7 | TRBV2 | TGTGCCAGCAGGATATCCTCCGGAAAGTACTTC | CASRISSGKYF
NA | few | 16 | TRBJ2-4 | TRBV5-8 | TGTGCCAGCAGCGGCGGGACAGTCCGAGCCAAAAACATTCAGTACTTC | CASSGGTVRAKNIQYF
NA | few | 16 | TRBJ1-6 | TRBV6-1 | TGTGCCAGCACCTATGCAACCTCCTCCTATAATTCACCCCTCCACTTT | CASTYATSSYNSPLHF
NA | many | 14 | TRBJ1-6 | TRBV2 | TGTGCCAGCAGTGATGACCCTCATAATTCACCCCTCCACTTT | CASSDDPHNSPLHF
TRBD1 | many | 19 | TRBJ1-1 | TRBV3-1 | TGTGCCAGCAGCCCACTACCCCGGGACAGGGGTATAGAGGACACTGAAGCTTTCTTT | CASSPLPRDRGIEDTEAFF
NA | many | 14 | TRBJ1-5 | TRBV29-1 | TGCAGCGTTCCTGGGGGGGAAGGGGGTCAGCCCCAGCATTTT | CSVPGGEGGQPQHF
TRBD2 | once | 17 | TRBJ2-1 | TRBV24-1 | TGTGCCACCAGTGATTCCGGGACTAGCGGGGTCTACAATGAGCAGTTCTTC | CATSDSGTSGVYNEQFF
NA | many | 17 | TRBJ1-1 | TRBV19 | TGTGCCAGTAGGGCCCCCGGACAGAGAAGTTGGGACACTGAAGCTTTCTTT | CASRAPGQRSWDTEAFF
TRBD1 | many | 14 | TRBJ2-5 | TRBV3-1 | TGTGCCAGCAGCACTCGGACAGGCCAAGAGACCCAGTACTTC | CASSTRTGQETQYF
TRBD2 | few | 18 | TRBJ2-5 | TRBV3-1 | TGTGCCAGCAGCCAAGGCCCTAGGGGAGCGGGGGTGCAAGAGACCCAGTACTTC | CASSQGPRGAGVQETQYF
TRBD1 | few | 16 | TRBJ2-7 | TRBV12-3/TRBV12-4 | TGTGCCAGCAGTCCAGAGACAGGGTTACGGTCCTACGAGCAGTACTTC | CASSPETGLRSYEQYF
NA | NA | 12 | TRBJ2-2 | TRBV4-1 | TGCGCCAGCAGCCCTCCTTACCGGGAGCTGTTTTTT | CASSPPYRELFF
NA | many | 12 | TRBJ2-3 | TRBV30 | TGTGCCTGGAGTGAGTGGGGGGATACGCAGTATTTT | CAWSEWGDTQYF
NA | few | 17 | TRBJ2-7 | TRBV7-6 | TGTGCCAGCAGCCCCCGGGTTATCTTAAACAGGGTCCACGAGCAGTACTTC | CASSPRVILNRVHEQYF